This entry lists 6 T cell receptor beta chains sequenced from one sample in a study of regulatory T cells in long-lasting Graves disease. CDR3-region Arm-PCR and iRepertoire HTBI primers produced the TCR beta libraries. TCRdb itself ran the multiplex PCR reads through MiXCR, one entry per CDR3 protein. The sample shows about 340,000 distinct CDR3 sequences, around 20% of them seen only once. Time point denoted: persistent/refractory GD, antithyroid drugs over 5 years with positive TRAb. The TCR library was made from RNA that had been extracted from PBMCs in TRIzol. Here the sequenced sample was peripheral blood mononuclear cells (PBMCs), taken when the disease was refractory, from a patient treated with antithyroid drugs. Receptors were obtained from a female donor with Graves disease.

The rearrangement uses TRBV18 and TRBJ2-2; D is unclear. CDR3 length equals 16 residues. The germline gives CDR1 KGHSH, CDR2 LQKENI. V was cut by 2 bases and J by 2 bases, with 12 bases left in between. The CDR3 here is CASSPMDPGNTGELFF. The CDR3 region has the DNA TGTGCCAGCTCACCAATGGACCCTGGTAACACCGGGGAGCTGTTTTTT.

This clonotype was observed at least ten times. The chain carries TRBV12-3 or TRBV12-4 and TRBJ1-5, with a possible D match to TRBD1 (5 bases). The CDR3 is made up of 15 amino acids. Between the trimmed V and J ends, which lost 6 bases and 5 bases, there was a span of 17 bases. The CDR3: CASSSGGESYQPQHF. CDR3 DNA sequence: TGTGCCAGCAGCTCCGGGGGGGAAAGTTATCAGCCCCAGCATTTT.

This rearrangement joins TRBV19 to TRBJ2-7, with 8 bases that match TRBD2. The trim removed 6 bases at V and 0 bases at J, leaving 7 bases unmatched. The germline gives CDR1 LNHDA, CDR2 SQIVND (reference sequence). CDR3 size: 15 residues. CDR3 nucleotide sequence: TGTGCCAGTAGAGACTCGAGCGGGAGCTCCTACGAGCAGTACTTC. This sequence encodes CASRDSSGSSYEQYF.

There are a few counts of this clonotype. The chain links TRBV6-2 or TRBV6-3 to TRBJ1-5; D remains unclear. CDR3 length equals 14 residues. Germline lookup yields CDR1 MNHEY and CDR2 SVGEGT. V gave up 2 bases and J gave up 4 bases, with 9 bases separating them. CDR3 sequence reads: CASSYQTSNQPQHF. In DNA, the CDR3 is TGTGCCAGCAGTTACCAAACCTCAAATCAGCCCCAGCATTTT.

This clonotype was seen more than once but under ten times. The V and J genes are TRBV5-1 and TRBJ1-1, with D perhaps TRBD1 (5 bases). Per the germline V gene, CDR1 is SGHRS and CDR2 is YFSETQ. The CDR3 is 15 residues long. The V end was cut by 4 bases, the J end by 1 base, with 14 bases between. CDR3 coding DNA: TGCGCCAGCAGCCCCGGGGGGATGGCGAACACTGAAGCTTTCTTT. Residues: CASSPGGMANTEAFF.

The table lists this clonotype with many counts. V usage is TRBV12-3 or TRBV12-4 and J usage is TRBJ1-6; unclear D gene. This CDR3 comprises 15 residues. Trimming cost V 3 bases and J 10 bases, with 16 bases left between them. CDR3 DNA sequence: TGTGCCAGCAGTTTCAGCCCGGGAACAGCCTCACCCCTCCACTTT. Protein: CASSFSPGTASPLHF.